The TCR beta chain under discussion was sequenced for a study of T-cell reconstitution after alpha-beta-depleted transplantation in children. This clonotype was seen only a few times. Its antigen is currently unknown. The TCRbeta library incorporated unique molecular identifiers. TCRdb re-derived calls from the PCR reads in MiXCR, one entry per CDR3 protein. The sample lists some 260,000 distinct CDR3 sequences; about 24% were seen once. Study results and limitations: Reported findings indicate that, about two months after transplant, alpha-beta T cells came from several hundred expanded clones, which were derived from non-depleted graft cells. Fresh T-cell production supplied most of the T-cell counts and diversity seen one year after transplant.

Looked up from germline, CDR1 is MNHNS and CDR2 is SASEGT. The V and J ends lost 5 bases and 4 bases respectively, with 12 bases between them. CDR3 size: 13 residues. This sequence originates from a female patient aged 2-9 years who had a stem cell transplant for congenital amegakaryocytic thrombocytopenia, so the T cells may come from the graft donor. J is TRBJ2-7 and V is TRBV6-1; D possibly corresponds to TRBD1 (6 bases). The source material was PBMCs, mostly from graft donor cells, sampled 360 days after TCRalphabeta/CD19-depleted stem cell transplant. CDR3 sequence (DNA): TGTGCCAGCAGTATGGACAGAAAGTACGAGCAGTACTTC. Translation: CASSMDRKYEQYF.